This TCR beta chain emerged from a study of blood T cell repertoires in COVID-19. About the study: From the United States, Italy and Spain came samples of acute and convalescent COVID-19. PBMCs, B-cell-depleted T cells, or T cells were the source of the cDNA or gDNA that made up the material.

Unmatched junction bases numbered 6, after V lost 4 bases and J lost 4 bases. The CDR3 loop spans 15 amino acids. Germline values: CDR1 MGHRA, CDR2 YSYEKL. In the source study's methods: Scientists estimated how many nucleated cells there were by amplifying reference gene primers. Profiled with immunoSEQ multiplex PCR; TCRdb holds only in-frame clones, not every one. The V and J calls and the clone size are those of that table, but D and trimming were determined from the DNA. This table has roughly 90,000 clones, roughly 79% appearing once. The chain recombines TRBV4-1 with TRBJ1-5; 8 positions match TRBD1. The sample consisted of peripheral blood. This TCR was recovered from a human donor in a cohort sampled during active COVID-19. The CDR3 here is CASSLGTGPNQPQHF. CDR3 bases: TGCGCCAGCAGCCTTGGGACAGGACCGAATCAGCCCCAGCATTTT.